These T cell receptor beta chains were read from a single sample in a study of regulatory T cells in long-lasting Graves disease. TCRdb re-called the multiplex PCR reads with MiXCR, one entry per CDR3 protein. Of approximately 690,000 distinct CDR3 sequences in the sample, approximately 31% were seen once. Here the sequenced sample was peripheral blood mononuclear cells (PBMCs), taken when the disease was refractory, from a patient treated with antithyroid drugs. The receptors were sampled from a female donor with Graves disease. The CDR3 runs from the conserved cysteine through the conserved F or W. Clone size is given for some rows only: seen once, a few or many times, or a class if the clone is expanded.

clone_size j_call v_call cdr3_aa
many TRBJ1-6 TRBV28 CASSPVGNNSPLHF
. TRBJ1-2 TRBV30 CAWSQATYGYTF
. TRBJ2-3 TRBV7-9 CASSPRTSGGGADTQYF
. TRBJ1-1 TRBV28 CASSELTGVTEAFF
many TRBJ1-5 TRBV12-3/TRBV12-4 CASRGQGNQPQHF
. TRBJ2-4 TRBV6-1 CASNPDRVAKNIQYF
. TRBJ1-2 TRBV7-6 CASSLAPETGANYGYTF
. TRBJ1-1 TRBV12-3/TRBV12-4 CASSEPHRARTEAFF
. TRBJ2-3 TRBV12-3/TRBV12-4 CASQPLAGGSTDTQYF
few TRBJ2-7 TRBV19 CASSIIGGNEQYF
few TRBJ1-2 TRBV27 CASSAGQGKPPNYGYTF
few TRBJ1-2 TRBV7-3 CASSLSGSHGYTF
. TRBJ1-1 TRBV20-1 CSATLDRQNTEAFF
. TRBJ1-4 TRBV18 CASSRPGQGSTNEKLFF
few TRBJ2-7 TRBV7-9 CASSTYLGTTPGEQYF
many TRBJ1-2 TRBV15 CATIARTGGGNYGYTF
. TRBJ1-1 TRBV11-2 CASSQEGWRTHEAFF
. TRBJ2-7 TRBV30 CAWSVGFRGEQYF
many TRBJ1-5 TRBV7-9 CASSLGIGWGLDTNQPQHF
few TRBJ2-2 TRBV27 CASSPRGPTGELFF
few TRBJ2-7 TRBV27 CASSPLDRLYEQYF
many TRBJ2-7 TRBV3-1 CASSWDRGVAGEQYF